This T cell receptor beta chain was sequenced during a study of T cells in Graves' hyperthyroidism and ophthalmopathy. General study points: It was a median about seven months before onset that the model predicted ophthalmopathy.

This clonotype was seen only a few times. What it binds is unknown. With V trimmed by 1 base and J by 6 bases, 6 bases remained unmatched. CDR3 length: 14 residues. Per germline, CDR1 LNHNV and CDR2 YYDKDF (reference sequence). Patients aged 18 to 65 with hyperthyroidism were newly diagnosed, with duration under 2 months. The PBMCs studied were ones that came from about 10 ml fresh peripheral blood. Using RNA transcripts as the source, TCR beta CDR3 regions were amplified. In the first-round RT-PCR of the TCR CDR3, the HTBI primer set was used. MiXCR was run by TCRdb on the multiplex PCR reads, yielding one entry per CDR3 protein. The table lists hundreds of thousands of distinct CDR3 sequences, roughly a sixth of them singletons.

The V and J genes are TRBV15 and TRBJ2-7; TRBD1 aligns across 7 bases. Specimen: blood. The receptor was derived from a woman in her 50s with Graves' hyperthyroidism that later progressed to Graves' ophthalmopathy. In nucleotides, the CDR3 is TGTGCCACCAGCAGAGCGGGACAGCCCGCCGAGCAGTACTTC. It specifies CATSRAGQPAEQYF.